A selection of T cell receptor beta chains follows, all from one sample in a study of cytomegalovirus exposure and HLA in healthy donors. Here immunoSEQ multiplex PCR was the method, and the copy in TCRdb shows in-frame clones only, minus some. The top ten clones hold around 4.4% of a sample with around 110,000 clones, around three quarters of them seen once. The sample was PBMCs. These receptors were obtained from a man under 40 in good health and CMV-seropositive. Both conserved end residues are part of each CDR3. D genes are given only for firm matches. A row's size may be missing; if present it is once, few, many or a size class.

J	V	size	D	CDR3	DNA
TRBJ1-1	TRBV6-5	.	.	CASSRGGSEAFF	TGTGCCAGCTCCCGGGGTGGCTCTGAAGCTTTCTTT
TRBJ2-7	TRBV5-4	.	TRBD2	CASRAGLSYEQYF	TGTGCCAGCAGAGCGGGACTTTCCTACGAGCAGTACTTC
TRBJ2-7	TRBV21-1	.	.	CARAGGDSYEQYF	TGTGCCAGGGCGGGAGGGGACTCCTACGAGCAGTACTTC
TRBJ2-1	TRBV28	few	TRBD1	CASRQGPSYNEQFF	TGTGCCAGCCGACAGGGGCCCTCCTACAATGAGCAGTTCTTC
TRBJ1-1	TRBV18	.	TRBD1	CASSDTGVIEAFF	TGTGCCAGCTCAGACACAGGGGTCATTGAAGCTTTCTTT
TRBJ2-3	TRBV7-9	.	TRBD2	CASSLDRGGSTDTQYF	TGTGCCAGCAGCTTAGACCGGGGGGGCAGCACAGATACGCAGTATTTT
TRBJ2-7	TRBV6-8	.	.	CATPGAHYYEQYF	TGTGCTACGCCTGGGGCCCACTACTACGAGCAGTACTTC
TRBJ2-2	TRBV5-1	once	.	CASSEGGINTGELFF	TGCGCCAGCAGTGAAGGCGGCATCAACACCGGGGAGCTGTTTTTT
TRBJ1-6	TRBV18	.	.	CASSPSSSYNSPLHF	TGTGCCAGCTCACCTTCCAGCTCCTATAATTCACCCCTCCACTTT
TRBJ2-1	TRBV4-2	.	.	CASSQDTTMQFF	TGTGCCAGCAGCCAAGACACAACAATGCAGTTCTTC
TRBJ2-7	TRBV6-5	.	.	CASRALAYEQYF	TGTGCCAGCAGAGCCCTAGCCTACGAGCAGTACTTC
TRBJ2-7	TRBV7-2	few	.	CASSQAGTASYEQYF	TGTGCCAGCAGCCAAGCCGGGACTGCCTCCTACGAGCAGTACTTC
TRBJ2-3	TRBV5-1	.	TRBD2	CASSPLAASSTDTQYF	TGCGCCAGCAGCCCACTAGCGGCTTCTAGCACAGATACGCAGTATTTT
TRBJ1-2	TRBV11-3	few	.	CASSSGGANYGYTF	TGTGCCAGCAGCTCTGGGGGCGCGAACTATGGCTACACCTTC
TRBJ2-7	TRBV4-3	few	.	CASSQDRLSGYEQYF	TGCGCCAGCAGCCAAGATCGTTTAAGCGGTTACGAGCAGTACTTC
TRBJ2-3	TRBV29-1	.	.	CSVRRLLRTDTQYF	TGCAGCGTTAGGCGGTTACTACGCACAGATACGCAGTATTTT
TRBJ2-5	TRBV15	.	TRBD2	CATSRDFLAGETQYF	TGTGCCACCAGCAGAGATTTCCTAGCGGGGGAGACCCAGTACTTC
TRBJ1-1	TRBV7-7	.	TRBD1	CASSLGGQGAKGQLNTEAFF	TGTGCTAGCAGCTTAGGGGGACAGGGGGCGAAGGGGCAGCTTAACACTGAAGCTTTCTTT
TRBJ1-1	TRBV27	.	TRBD1	CASSSGTVNTEAFF	TGTGCCAGCAGCTCCGGGACAGTGAACACTGAAGCTTTCTTT
TRBJ2-1	TRBV5-1	.	.	CASSPTPGAYNEQFF	TGCGCCAGCAGTCCAACTCCGGGGGCCTACAATGAGCAGTTCTTC
TRBJ2-5	TRBV2	.	TRBD1	CASSDPTGQGLETQYF	TGTGCCAGTTCCGACCCTACGGGACAGGGACTAGAGACCCAGTACTTC
TRBJ1-4	TRBV27	.	TRBD1	CASRETGSNEKLFF	TGTGCCAGCAGGGAGACAGGGTCTAATGAAAAACTGTTTTTT
TRBJ2-4	TRBV4-3	.	.	CASSQDSRTKNSQYF	TGCGCCAGCAGCCAAGATTCCCGTACCAAAAACAGTCAGTACTTC